This T cell receptor (beta chain) was documented in a study of response to subunit inactivated influenza vaccine. Looked up from germline, CDR1 is SGHTA and CDR2 is FQGTGA. The CDR3 is made up of 13 amino acids. Study outcomes and limitations: That few new T cells are recruited by each seasonal influenza vaccination was the authors' suggestion.

In its sample, this clonotype was seen once. Its antigen remains unknown. Possible read error: a much larger clone is one base away. A single record per CDR3 protein comes from TCRdb applying MiXCR to the RT-PCR reads. The sample has more than 400,000 distinct CDR3 sequences; 6.5% to 8% are singletons. The sequence was obtained from a man between 50 and 75 years old who received an inactivated influenza vaccine. The sample here was PBMCs from blood, taken around 25 months after vaccination. The chain links TRBV7-3 to TRBJ2-3, with D hard to call. The CDR3 DNA follows: TGTGCCGGCAGCCCTAGTTTCACAGATACGCAGTATTTT. Translation: CAGSPSFTDTQYF.